The clone carrying this T cell receptor (beta chain) was picked up many times. The record originates from a study of blood T cell repertoires in COVID-19. The CDR3 sequence is 11 residues long. Trimming left V 10 bases short and J 7 bases short, with 10 bases between. The V gene's germline CDR1 is LGHDT and CDR2 YNNKEL (reference sequence). Authors' methods: Reference gene primer amplification yielded estimated nucleated cell counts. The table came from immunoSEQ multiplex PCR; TCRdb's copy has only in-frame clones and leaves some out. D and trimming were read from the DNA, whereas the V and J calls and clone size are those reported in that table. The sample lists a few hundred thousand clones, roughly 80% occurring once.

The sequenced sample was peripheral blood. The TCR originated in a man aged 30-40 years with active or convalescent COVID-19. The J gene is TRBJ1-4, the V gene TRBV3-1 (or the pseudogene TRBV3-2); no clear D gene. The DNA of the CDR3 is TGTGCCACCCGGGTCGGTGAAAAACTGTTTTTT. Its protein product is CATRVGEKLFF.